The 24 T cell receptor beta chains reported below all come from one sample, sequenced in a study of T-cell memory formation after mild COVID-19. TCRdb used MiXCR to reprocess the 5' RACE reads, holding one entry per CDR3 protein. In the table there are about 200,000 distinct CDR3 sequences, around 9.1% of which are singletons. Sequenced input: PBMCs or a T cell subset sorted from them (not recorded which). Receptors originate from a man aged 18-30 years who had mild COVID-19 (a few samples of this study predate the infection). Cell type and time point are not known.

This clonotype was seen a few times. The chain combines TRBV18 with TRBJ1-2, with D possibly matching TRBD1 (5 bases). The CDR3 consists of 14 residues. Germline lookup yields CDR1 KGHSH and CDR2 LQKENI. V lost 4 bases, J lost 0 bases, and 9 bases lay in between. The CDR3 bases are TGTGCCAGCTCACGGGGGGGACCTAACTATGGCTACACCTTC. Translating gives CASSRGGPNYGYTF.

The CDR3 bases are TGCAGTGCTAGAGACGGATTGATACGGCAGTACGTC. This gives the protein CSARDGLIRQYV. The chain is built from TRBV20-1 and TRBJ2-7; unclear D gene. The CDR3 totals 12 residues. Per the germline V gene, CDR1 is DFQATT and CDR2 is SNEGSKA (reference sequence). The V and J ends lost 0 bases and 9 bases respectively, with 12 bases between them.

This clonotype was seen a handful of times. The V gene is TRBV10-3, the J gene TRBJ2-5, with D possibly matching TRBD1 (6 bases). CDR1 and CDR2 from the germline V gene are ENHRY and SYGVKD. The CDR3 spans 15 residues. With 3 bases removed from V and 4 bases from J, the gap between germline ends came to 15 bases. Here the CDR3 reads CAISDSTGPGETQYF. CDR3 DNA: TGTGCCATCAGTGACTCCACAGGGCCTGGAGAGACCCAGTACTTC.

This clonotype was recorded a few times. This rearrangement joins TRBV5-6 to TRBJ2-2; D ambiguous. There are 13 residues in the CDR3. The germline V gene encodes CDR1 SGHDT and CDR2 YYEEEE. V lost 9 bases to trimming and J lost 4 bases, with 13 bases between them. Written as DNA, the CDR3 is TGTGCCATGGCGAATGGAGTCACCGGGGAGCTGTTTTTT. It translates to CAMANGVTGELFF.

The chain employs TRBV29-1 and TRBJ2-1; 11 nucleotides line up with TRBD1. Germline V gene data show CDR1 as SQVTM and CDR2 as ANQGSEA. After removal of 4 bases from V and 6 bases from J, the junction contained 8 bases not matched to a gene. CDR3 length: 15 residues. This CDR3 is CSVAGTGGLGNEQFF. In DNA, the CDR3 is TGCAGCGTTGCCGGGACAGGGGGTCTGGGCAATGAGCAGTTCTTC.

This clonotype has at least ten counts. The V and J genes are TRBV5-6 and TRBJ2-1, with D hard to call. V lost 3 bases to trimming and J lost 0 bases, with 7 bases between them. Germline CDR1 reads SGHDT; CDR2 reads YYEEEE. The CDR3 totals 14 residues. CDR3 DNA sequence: TGTGCCAGCAGCTGGCTGGGCTCCTACAATGAGCAGTTCTTC. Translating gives CASSWLGSYNEQFF.

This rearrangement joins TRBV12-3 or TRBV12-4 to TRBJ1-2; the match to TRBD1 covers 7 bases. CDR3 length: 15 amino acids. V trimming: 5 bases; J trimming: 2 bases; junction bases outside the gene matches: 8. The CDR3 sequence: CASSGRTGQNYGYTF. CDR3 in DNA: TGTGCCAGCAGTGGCCGGACAGGACAGAACTATGGCTACACCTTC.

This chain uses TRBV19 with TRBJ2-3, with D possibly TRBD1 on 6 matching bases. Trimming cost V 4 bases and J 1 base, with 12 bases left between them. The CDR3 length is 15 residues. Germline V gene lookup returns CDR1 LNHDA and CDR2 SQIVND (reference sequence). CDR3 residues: CASSKQGFGTDTQYF. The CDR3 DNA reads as TGTGCCAGTAGTAAGCAGGGGTTTGGCACAGATACGCAGTATTTT.

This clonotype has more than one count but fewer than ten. The CDR3 sequence: CASSDRDKPQETQYF. CDR3 nucleotides: TGTGCCAGCAGCGACCGGGACAAGCCCCAAGAGACCCAGTACTTC. This sequence joins TRBV21-1 and TRBJ2-5; the table assigns TRBD2, which was not confirmed against the DNA. TRBV21-1 is flagged as a pseudogene. This CDR3 contains 15 residues.

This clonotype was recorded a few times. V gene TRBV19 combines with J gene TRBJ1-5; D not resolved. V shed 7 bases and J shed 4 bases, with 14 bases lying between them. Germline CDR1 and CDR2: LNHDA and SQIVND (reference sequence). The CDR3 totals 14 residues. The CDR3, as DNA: TGTGCCAGTATGTTTGTCCTACAGAATCAGCCCCAGCATTTT. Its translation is CASMFVLQNQPQHF.

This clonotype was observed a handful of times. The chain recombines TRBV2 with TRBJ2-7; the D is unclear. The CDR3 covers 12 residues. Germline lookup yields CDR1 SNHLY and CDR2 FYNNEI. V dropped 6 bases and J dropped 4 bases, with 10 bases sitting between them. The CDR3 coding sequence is TGTGCCAGCAGCTTTTCGCCGTACGAGCAGTACTTC. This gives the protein CASSFSPYEQYF.

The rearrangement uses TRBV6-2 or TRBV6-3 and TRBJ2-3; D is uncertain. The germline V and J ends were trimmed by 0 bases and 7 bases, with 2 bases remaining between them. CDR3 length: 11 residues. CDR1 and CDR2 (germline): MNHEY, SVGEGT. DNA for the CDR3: TGTGCCAGCAGTTACTCCTATACGCAGTATTTT. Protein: CASSYSYTQYF.

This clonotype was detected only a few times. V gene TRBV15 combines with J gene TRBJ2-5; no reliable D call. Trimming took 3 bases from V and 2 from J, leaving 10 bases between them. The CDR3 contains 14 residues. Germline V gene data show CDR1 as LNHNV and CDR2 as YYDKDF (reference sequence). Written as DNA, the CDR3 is TGTGCCACCAGCAGTTGGGGAAAGCAAGAGACCCAGTACTTC. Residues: CATSSWGKQETQYF.

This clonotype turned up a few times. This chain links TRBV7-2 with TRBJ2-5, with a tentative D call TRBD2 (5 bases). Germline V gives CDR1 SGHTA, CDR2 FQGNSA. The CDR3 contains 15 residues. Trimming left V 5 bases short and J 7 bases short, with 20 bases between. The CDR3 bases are TGTGCCAGCAGCCAATTCGCCGCCAGTGCGGGGACCCAGTACTTC. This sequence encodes CASSQFAASAGTQYF. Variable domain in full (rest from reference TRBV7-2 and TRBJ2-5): GAGVSQSPSNKVTEKGKDVELRCDPISGHTALYWYRQSLGQGLEFLIYFQGNSAPDKSGLPSDRFSAERTGGSVSTLTIQRTQQEDSAVYLCASSQFAASAGTQYFGPGTRLLVL.

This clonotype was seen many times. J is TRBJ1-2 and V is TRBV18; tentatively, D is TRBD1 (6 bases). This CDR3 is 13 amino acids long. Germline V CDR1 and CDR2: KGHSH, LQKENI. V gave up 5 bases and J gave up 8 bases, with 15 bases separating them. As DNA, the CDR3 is TGTGCCAGCTCATTACAGGGTGTAAGCGGCTACACCTTC. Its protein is CASSLQGVSGYTF.

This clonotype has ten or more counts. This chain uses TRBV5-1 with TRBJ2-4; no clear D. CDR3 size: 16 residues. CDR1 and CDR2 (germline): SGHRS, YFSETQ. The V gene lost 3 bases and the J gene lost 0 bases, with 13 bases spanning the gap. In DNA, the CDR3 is TGCGCCAGCAGCTCGCTCCCCAGCCTAGCCAAAAACATTCAGTACTTC. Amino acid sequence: CASSSLPSLAKNIQYF. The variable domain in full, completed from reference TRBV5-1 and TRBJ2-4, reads KAGVTQTPRYLIKTRGQQVTLSCSPISGHRSVSWYQQTPGQGLQFLFEYFSETQRNKGNFPGRFSGRQFSNSRSEMNVSTLELGDSALYLCASSSLPSLAKNIQYFGAGTRLSVL.

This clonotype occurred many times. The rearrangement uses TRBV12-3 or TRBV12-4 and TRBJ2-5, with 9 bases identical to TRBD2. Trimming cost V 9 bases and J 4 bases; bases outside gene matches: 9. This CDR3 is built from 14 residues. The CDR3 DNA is TGTGCCAGTGCTAGGAGCGGGGGGCCAGAGACCCAGTACTTC. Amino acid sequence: CASARSGGPETQYF.

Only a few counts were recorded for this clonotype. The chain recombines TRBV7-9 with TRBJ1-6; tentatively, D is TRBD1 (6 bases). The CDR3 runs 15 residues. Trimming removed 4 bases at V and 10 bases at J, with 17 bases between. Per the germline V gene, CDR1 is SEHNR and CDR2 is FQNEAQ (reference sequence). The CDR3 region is CASSSGDFKGSPLHF. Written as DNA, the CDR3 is TGTGCCAGCAGCTCAGGGGACTTCAAGGGATCACCCCTCCACTTT. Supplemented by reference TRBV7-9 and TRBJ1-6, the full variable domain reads DTGVSQNPRHKITKRGQNVTFRCDPISEHNRLYWYRQTLGQGPEFLTYFQNEAQLEKSRLLSDRFSAERPKGSFSTLEIQRTEQGDSAMYLCASSSGDFKGSPLHFGNGTRLTVT.

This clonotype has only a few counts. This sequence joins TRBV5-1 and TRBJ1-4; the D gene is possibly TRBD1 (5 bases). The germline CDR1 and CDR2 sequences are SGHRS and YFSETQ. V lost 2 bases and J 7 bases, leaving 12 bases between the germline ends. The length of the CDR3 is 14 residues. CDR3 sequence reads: CASSFGGGSEKLFF. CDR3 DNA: TGCGCCAGCAGCTTTGGCGGGGGAAGTGAAAAACTGTTTTTT.

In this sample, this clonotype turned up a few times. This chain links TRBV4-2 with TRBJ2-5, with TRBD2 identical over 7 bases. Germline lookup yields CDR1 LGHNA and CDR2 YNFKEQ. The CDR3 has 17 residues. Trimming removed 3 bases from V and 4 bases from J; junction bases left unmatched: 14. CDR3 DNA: TGTGCCAGCAGCCAGGGACCGAGCGGGGTGTTTGGAGAGACCCAGTACTTC. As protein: CASSQGPSGVFGETQYF.

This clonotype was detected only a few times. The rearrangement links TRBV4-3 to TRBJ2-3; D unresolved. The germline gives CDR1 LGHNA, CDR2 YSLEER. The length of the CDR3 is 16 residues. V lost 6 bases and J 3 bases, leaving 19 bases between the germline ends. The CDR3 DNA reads TGCGCCAGCAGTCCGACCCAGGCGCTTTGGACAGATACGCAGTATTTT. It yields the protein CASSPTQALWTDTQYF.

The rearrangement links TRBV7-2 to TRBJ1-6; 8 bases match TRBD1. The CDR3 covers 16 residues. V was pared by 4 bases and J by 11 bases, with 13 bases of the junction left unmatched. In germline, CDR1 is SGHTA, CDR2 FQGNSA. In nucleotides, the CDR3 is TGTGCCAGCAGCTGGACAGGGTCGGAAAGTAGAACACCCCTCCACTTT. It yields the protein CASSWTGSESRTPLHF.

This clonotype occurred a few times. The CDR3 DNA reads as TGCGCCAGCAGCTTGGAAGGGTCGAACACCGGGGAGCTGTTTTTT. It is translated as CASSLEGSNTGELFF. The chain joins TRBV5-1 to TRBJ2-2; D is unclear. The CDR3 spans 15 residues. V was trimmed by 0 bases and J by 0 bases, leaving 6 bases between them. CDR1 is SGHRS, CDR2 YFSETQ, per germline.

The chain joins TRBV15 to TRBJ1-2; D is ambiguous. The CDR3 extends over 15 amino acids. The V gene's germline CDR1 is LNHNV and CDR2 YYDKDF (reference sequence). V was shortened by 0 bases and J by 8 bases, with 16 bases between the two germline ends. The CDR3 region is CATSRDRILRGGYTF. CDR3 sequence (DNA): TGTGCCACCAGCAGAGATCGGATATTAAGAGGGGGCTACACCTTC.